This T cell receptor (beta chain) was captured by sequencing in a study of T cells after yellow fever vaccination (dated by TCRdb to the late 2010s). Background for the entire study: The SMART-Seq v4 Ultra Low Input RNA kit was used to prepare libraries from fractions with low cell numbers. To follow T-cell clones before and after both primary and booster YFV17D yellow fever vaccination, bulk TCR alpha and beta repertoires underwent longitudinal sequencing. The cohort comprised two healthy male donors, one aged 18 to 30 and one aged 30 to 40 years. Blood samples were taken at several timepoints before and after primary and secondary immunization, and bulk PBMC replicates and cell subsets were isolated. What the study reported, not specific to this receptor: Most clones expanded after primary vaccination (almost 97% of CD4 and roughly 90% of CD8) were re-detected after the booster, suggesting that broad memory maintenance occurred. Computational filtering was required because FACS-sorted repertoires could contain abundant contaminating clonotypes from the bulk population. A small share of clonotypes was detected in both CD4 and CD8 compartments, with the overlap likely arising from convergent recombination. Only a couple of donors were included in the study, so the extent to which the findings can be generalized is limited. Compared with the primary T-cell response, the secondary T-cell response was weaker but faster, peaking on day 5 rather than day 15.

The run used an Illumina NovaSeq 6000. TCR cDNA was made using 5'RACE template switching, a step that added a universal primer site and unique molecular identifiers. Priming of cDNA synthesis was performed from both the TCR alpha and TCR beta constant segments. Libraries were amplified in two PCR steps, with sample barcodes and sequencing adapters added in the second step. Libraries were sequenced on Illumina HiSeq 2500 (2x100 bp) or NovaSeq (2x150 bp). Per the source publication's procedure: Reads were demultiplexed and collapsed into UMI consensus sequences with MIGEC, and V(D)J alignment was performed with MiXCR. Clonotypes responding to the vaccine were identified with edgeR on replicate PBMC samples, with the criteria of FDR below 0.01 and a log2 fold change above 5 up to day 15. Bulk clonotypes were assigned CD4 or CD8 identity according to which sequenced CD4 or CD8 repertoire held them at higher abundance. In TCRdb, the public reads were trimmed at Q25 with fastp and aligned with MiXCR, with productive beta chains retained. All rows with the same CDR3 protein become a single entry with the most common DNA and genes. The V and J calls follow TCRdb's processing rather than the paper's. This sample holds approximately 120,000 distinct CDR3 sequences; over 12% were observed only once. Jointly, the top ten make up roughly two fifths of the sample.

This clonotype occurred a few times. What this receptor recognizes is not known. Base qualities are not provided; no much larger clone lies one nucleotide away. Per the publication, the treatment or condition label means: live attenuated yellow fever vaccine strain. A standard Ficoll-Paque protocol was used to isolate PBMCs from peripheral blood. Dynabeads CD4 and CD8 positive selection kits were used to isolate CD4 and CD8 T-cell fractions. RNA was extracted with TriZol from bulk PBMCs, CD4 and CD8 fractions, and dextramer-positive and dextramer-negative fractions. There are 14 amino acids in the CDR3, from cysteine to phenylalanine inclusive. The read is trimmed to its CDR3 DNA, 42 bases read in frame from base 1. V is shortened by 7 bases, J by 5 bases, and the region joining them spans 17 bases. Taken from the germline V gene (reference sequence), the CDR1 and CDR2 loops are LNHDA and SQIVND.

The sequence joins TRBV19 to TRBJ1-1; the D gene lacks a confident call. The input for sequencing was CD8+ T cells sorted from PBMCs, taken 5 days after the yellow fever booster vaccination. This sequence was found in a young man who received the YFV17D yellow fever vaccine. The CDR3: CASKGRSVITEAFF. The bases read TGTGCCAGTAAAGGCCGGAGTGTGATTACTGAAGCTTTCTTT.